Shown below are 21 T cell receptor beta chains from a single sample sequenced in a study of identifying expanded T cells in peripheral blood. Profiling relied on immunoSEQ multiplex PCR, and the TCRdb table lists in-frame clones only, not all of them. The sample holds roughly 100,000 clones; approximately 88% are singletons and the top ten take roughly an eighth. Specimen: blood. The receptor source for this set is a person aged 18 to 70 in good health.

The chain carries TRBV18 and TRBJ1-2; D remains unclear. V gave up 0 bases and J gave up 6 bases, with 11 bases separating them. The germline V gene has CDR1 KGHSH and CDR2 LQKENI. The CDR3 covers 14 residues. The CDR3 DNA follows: TGTGCCAGCTCACCACCGACGTCAGCCAATGGCTACACCTTC. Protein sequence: CASSPPTSANGYTF.

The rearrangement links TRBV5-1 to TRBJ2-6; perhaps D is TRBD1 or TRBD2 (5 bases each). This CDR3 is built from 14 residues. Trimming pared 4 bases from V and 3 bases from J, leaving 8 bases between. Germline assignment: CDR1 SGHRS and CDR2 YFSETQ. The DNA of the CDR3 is TGCGCCAGCAGCGCAGGGAGTGGGGCCAACGTCCTGACTTTC. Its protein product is CASSAGSGANVLTF.

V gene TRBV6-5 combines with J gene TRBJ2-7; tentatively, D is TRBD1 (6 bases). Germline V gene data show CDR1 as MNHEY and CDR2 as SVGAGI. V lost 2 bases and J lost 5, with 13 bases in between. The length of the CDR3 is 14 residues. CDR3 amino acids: CASSYHRASHEQYF. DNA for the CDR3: TGTGCCAGCAGTTACCACAGGGCTAGCCACGAGCAGTACTTC.

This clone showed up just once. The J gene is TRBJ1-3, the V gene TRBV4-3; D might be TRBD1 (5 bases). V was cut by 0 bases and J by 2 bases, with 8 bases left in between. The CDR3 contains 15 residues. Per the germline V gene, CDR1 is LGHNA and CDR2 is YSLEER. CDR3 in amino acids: CASSQDGTPGNTIYF. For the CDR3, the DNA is TGCGCCAGCAGCCAAGATGGGACCCCTGGAAACACCATATATTTT.

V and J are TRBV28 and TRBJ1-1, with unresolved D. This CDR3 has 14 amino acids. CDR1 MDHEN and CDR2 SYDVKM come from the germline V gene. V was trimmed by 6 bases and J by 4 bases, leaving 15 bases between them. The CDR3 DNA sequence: TGTGCCAGCAGGACTTTACATGGAGGCACTGAAGCTTTCTTT. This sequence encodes CASRTLHGGTEAFF.

The CDR3 DNA follows: TGTGCCATCAGTGAGTCGGATAGCGGGAGGGCCTCTTACAATGAGCAGTTCTTC. This encodes CAISESDSGRASYNEQFF. The chain is built from TRBV10-3 and TRBJ2-1, with 11 bases lining up with TRBD2. V lost 0 bases to trimming and J lost 4 bases; unmatched junction nucleotides: 8. The CDR3 is 18 residues long. Germline V gives CDR1 ENHRY, CDR2 SYGVKD.

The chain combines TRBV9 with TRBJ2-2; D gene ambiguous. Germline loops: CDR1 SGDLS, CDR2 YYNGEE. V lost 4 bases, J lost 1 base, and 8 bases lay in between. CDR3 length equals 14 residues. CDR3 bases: TGTGCCAGCAGCCCCAGAGGGAACACCGGGGAGCTGTTTTTT. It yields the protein CASSPRGNTGELFF.

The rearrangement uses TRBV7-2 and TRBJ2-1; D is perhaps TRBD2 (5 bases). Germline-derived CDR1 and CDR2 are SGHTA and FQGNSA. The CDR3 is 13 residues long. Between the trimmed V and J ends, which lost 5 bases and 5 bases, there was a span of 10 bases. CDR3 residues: CASSARRDNEQFF. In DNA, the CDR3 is TGTGCCAGCAGCGCCCGGCGGGACAATGAGCAGTTCTTC.

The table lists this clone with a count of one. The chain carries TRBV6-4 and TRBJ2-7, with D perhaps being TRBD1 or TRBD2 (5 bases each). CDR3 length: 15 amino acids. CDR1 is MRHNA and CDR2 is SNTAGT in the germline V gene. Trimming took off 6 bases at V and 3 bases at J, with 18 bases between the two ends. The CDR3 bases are TGTGCCAGCAGGGCAGAACCGGGACGGATCTACGAGCAGTACTTC. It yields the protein CASRAEPGRIYEQYF.

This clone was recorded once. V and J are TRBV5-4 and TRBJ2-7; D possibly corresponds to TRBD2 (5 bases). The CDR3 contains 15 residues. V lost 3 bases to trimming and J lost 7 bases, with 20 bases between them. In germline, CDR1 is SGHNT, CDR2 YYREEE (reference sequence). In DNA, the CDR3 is TGTGCCAGCAGCTCCGGGCCGGACGGAACGGGGGAGCAGTACTTC. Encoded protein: CASSSGPDGTGEQYF.

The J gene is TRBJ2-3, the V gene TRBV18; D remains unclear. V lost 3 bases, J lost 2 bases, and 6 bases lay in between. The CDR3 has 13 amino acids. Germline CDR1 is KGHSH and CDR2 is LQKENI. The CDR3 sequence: CASSPADTDTQYF. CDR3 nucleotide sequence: TGTGCCAGCTCACCTGCGGACACAGATACGCAGTATTTT.

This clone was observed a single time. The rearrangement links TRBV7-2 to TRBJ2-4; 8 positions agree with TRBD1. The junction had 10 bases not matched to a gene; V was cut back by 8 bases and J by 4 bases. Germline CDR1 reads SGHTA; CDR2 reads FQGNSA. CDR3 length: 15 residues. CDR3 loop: CASCTIGQGKNIQYF. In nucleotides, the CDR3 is TGTGCCAGCTGCACAATTGGACAGGGAAAAAACATTCAGTACTTC.

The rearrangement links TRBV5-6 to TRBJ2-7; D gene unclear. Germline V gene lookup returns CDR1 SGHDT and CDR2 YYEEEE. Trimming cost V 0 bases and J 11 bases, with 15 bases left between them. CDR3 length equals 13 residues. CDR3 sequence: CASSLAAVGIKYF. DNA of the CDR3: TGTGCCAGCAGCTTGGCTGCAGTTGGAATAAAGTACTTC.

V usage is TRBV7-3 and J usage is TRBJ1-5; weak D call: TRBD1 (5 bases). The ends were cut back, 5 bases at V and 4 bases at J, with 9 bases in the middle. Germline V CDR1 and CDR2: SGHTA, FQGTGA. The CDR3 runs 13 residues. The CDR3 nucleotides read TGTGCCAGCAGCCCCGACAGTAATCAGCCCCAGCATTTT. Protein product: CASSPDSNQPQHF.

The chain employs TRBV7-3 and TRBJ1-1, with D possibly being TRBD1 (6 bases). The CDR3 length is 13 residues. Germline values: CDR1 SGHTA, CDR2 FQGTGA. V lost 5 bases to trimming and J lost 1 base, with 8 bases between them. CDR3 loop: CASSRTANTEAFF. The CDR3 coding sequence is TGTGCCAGCAGCCGGACAGCGAACACTGAAGCTTTCTTT.

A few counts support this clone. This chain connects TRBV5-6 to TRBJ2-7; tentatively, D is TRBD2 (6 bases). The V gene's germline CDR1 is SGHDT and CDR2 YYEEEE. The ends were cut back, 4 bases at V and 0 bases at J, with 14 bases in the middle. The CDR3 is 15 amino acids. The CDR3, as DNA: TGTGCCAGCAGCGTGGGACTTAGCGGCTCCTACGAGCAGTACTTC. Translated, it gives CASSVGLSGSYEQYF. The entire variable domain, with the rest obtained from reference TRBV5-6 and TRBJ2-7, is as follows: DAGVTQSPTHLIKTRGQQVTLRCSPKSGHDTVSWYQQALGQGPQFIFQYYEEEERQRGNFPDRFSGHQFPNYSSELNVNALLLGDSALYLCASSVGLSGSYEQYFGPGTRLTVT.

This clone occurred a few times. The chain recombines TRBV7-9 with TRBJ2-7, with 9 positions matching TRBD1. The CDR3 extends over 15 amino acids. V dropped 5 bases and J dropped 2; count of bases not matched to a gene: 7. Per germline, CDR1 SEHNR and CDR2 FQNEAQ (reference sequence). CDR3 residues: CASSLQGARPYEQYF. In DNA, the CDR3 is TGTGCCAGCAGCCTACAGGGGGCCCGCCCCTACGAGCAGTACTTC.

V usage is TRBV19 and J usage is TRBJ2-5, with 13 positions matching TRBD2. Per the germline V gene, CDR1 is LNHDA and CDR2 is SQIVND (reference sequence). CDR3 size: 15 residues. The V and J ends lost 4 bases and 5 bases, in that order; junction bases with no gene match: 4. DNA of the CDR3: TGTGCCAGTAGTAAGGGACTAGCGGGGAGGGAGACCCAGTACTTC. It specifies CASSKGLAGRETQYF.

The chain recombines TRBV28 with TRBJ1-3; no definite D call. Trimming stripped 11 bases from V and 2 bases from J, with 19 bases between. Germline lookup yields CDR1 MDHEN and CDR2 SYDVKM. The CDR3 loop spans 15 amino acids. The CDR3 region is CAAGFITPAGNTIYF. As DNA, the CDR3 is TGTGCCGCGGGCTTTATAACGCCAGCTGGAAACACCATATATTTT.

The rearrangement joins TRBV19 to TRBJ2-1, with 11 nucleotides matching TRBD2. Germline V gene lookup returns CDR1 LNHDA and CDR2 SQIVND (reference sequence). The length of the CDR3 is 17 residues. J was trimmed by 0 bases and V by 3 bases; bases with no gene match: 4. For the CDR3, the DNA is TGTGCCAGTAGTATCAGACTAGCGGGGCTCTCCTACAATGAGCAGTTCTTC. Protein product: CASSIRLAGLSYNEQFF.

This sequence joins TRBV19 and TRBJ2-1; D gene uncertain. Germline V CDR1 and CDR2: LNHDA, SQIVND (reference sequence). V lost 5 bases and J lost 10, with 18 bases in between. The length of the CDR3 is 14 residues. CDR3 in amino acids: CASSLDATFGEQFF. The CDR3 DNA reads TGTGCCAGTAGTCTGGACGCAACGTTCGGGGAGCAGTTCTTC.